Listed here are 18 T cell receptor beta chains from one sample, sequenced in a study of blood T cell repertoires in COVID-19. This table comes from immunoSEQ multiplex PCR, and its TCRdb copy is limited to in-frame clones, with some not included. Of a few hundred thousand clones detected, approximately 81% appear once; the ten largest clones hold under 3.5%. Input material: peripheral blood. Receptors originate from a woman aged 18 to 35 with acute or convalescent COVID-19.

The chain is built from TRBV29-1 and TRBJ2-7; 7 bases agree with TRBD1. This CDR3 comprises 12 residues. The V gene's germline CDR1 is SQVTM and CDR2 ANQGSEA. The J segment lost 3 bases and the V segment lost 4 bases, leaving 3 bases of the junction unmatched. The chain's CDR3 is CSVGGQLYEQYF. The CDR3 DNA reads as TGCAGCGTTGGGGGACAGCTCTACGAGCAGTACTTC.

V is TRBV19 and J is TRBJ2-1; no firm D call. CDR1 is LNHDA, CDR2 SQIVND, per germline (reference sequence). V was shortened by 1 base and J by 0 bases, with 10 bases between the two germline ends. The CDR3 has 16 residues. For the CDR3, the DNA is TGTGCCAGTAGTATAGGGTTACTAAGCTCCTACAATGAGCAGTTCTTC. Its protein is CASSIGLLSSYNEQFF.

The rearrangement uses TRBV12-3 or TRBV12-4 and TRBJ1-3, with 7 bases fitting TRBD1. The CDR3 spans 12 residues. J gave up 4 bases and V 8 bases, and 2 bases lay outside the gene matches. The CDR3 nucleotides read TGTGCCAGCGCGGGACAGGGAAACACCATATATTTT. Protein sequence: CASAGQGNTIYF.

The chain links TRBV29-1 to TRBJ2-7; 10 bases align to TRBD2. The V gene's germline CDR1 is SQVTM and CDR2 ANQGSEA. The CDR3 totals 14 residues. With 4 bases clipped from V and 2 bases from J, the junction kept 5 bases outside the gene matches. The CDR3 spells CSVGGLANTYEQYF. Written as DNA, the CDR3 is TGCAGCGTTGGGGGACTAGCGAATACCTACGAGCAGTACTTC.

This clone was seen more than once but under ten times. The gene calls are TRBV29-1 and TRBJ2-7, with TRBD2 matching 8 bases. Germline V gene data show CDR1 as SQVTM and CDR2 as ANQGSEA. CDR3 length: 12 residues. Unmatched junction bases numbered 5, after V lost 6 bases and J lost 4 bases. CDR3 DNA: TGCAGCGTCGGAACTAGCGGATACGAGCAGTACTTC. Amino acids: CSVGTSGYEQYF.

In its sample, this clone was seen once. CDR3 coding DNA: TGTGCCAGCTCCTCCTTAACCGCGGGCGCGGCAAATCAGCCCCAGCATTTT. Protein sequence: CASSSLTAGAANQPQHF. The J gene is TRBJ1-5, the V gene TRBV18; D uncertain. This CDR3 has 17 amino acids. CDR1 and CDR2 (germline): KGHSH, LQKENI. Trimming shortened V by 6 bases and J by 4 bases, and 22 bases separated the two germline ends.

The chain joins TRBV28 to TRBJ2-7, with 11 bases identical to TRBD2. Germline CDR1 MDHEN, CDR2 SYDVKM. This CDR3 is 15 amino acids long. With V trimmed by 4 bases and J by 6 bases, 8 bases remained unmatched. The CDR3 region has the DNA TGTGCCAGCAGTTCCTCACTAGCGGGAGTTTCCGAGCAGTACTTC. Translating gives CASSSSLAGVSEQYF.

For the CDR3, the DNA is TGTGCCAGCAGGCCCGGGGAAACTAATGAAAAACTGTTTTTT. This encodes CASRPGETNEKLFF. The V call is TRBV2, the J call TRBJ1-4; no clear D. There are 14 residues in the CDR3. Germline V gene sequence: CDR1 SNHLY, CDR2 FYNNEI. The V gene lost 6 bases and the J gene lost 1 base, with 9 bases spanning the gap.

This clone was counted a few times. The rearrangement uses TRBV14 and TRBJ1-2, with 9 nucleotides matching TRBD1. The CDR3 consists of 14 residues. Losses at the gene ends were 5 bases for V and 3 bases for J; bases not matched to a gene: 4. Per germline, CDR1 SGHDN and CDR2 FVKESK. The CDR3 DNA reads as TGTGCCAGCAGCTGGGACAGGGAGGACTATGGCTACACCTTC. Translating it yields CASSWDREDYGYTF.

This chain connects TRBV19 to TRBJ2-7, with TRBD1 matching over 9 bases. This CDR3 is 14 amino acids long. Unmatched junction bases numbered 8, after V lost 8 bases and J lost 3 bases. The germline gives CDR1 LNHDA, CDR2 SQIVND (reference sequence). As DNA, the CDR3 is TGTGCCAGTCATCGGACAGGGGCAAACTACGAGCAGTACTTC. Its protein is CASHRTGANYEQYF.

In regard to this clone: One end of the junction varies from germline; a read error may be responsible. J is TRBJ1-2 and V is TRBV30; possible D gene TRBD1, 5 bases. The CDR3 spans 13 residues. Germline loops: CDR1 GTSNPN, CDR2 SVGIG (reference sequence). The CDR3 here is CAWSRERTRYTSF. In DNA form, the CDR3 reads TGTGCCTGGAGTCGCGAAAGGACACGGTACACCTCCTTC.

This chain links TRBV16 with TRBJ1-1; TRBD1 aligns across 7 bases. Trimming removed 4 bases from V and 0 bases from J; junction bases left unmatched: 8. The CDR3 has 16 residues. Germline CDR1 KGHSY, CDR2 FQNENV. CDR3 sequence: CASSPDPGQMNTEAFF. CDR3 sequence (DNA): TGTGCCAGCAGCCCCGATCCGGGACAGATGAACACTGAAGCTTTCTTT.

J is TRBJ1-5 and V is TRBV5-8, with 9 bases fitting TRBD1. Germline loops: CDR1 SGHTS, CDR2 YDEGEE. The CDR3 length is 15 residues. V was pared by 2 bases and J by 6 bases, with 6 bases of the junction left unmatched. CDR3 in amino acids: CASSFYRGRGQPQHF. The CDR3 nucleotides are TGTGCCAGCAGCTTCTACAGGGGGCGAGGTCAGCCCCAGCATTTT.

The rearrangement links TRBV12-5 to TRBJ1-2, with 7 bases that match TRBD1. Trimming cost V 3 bases and J 1 base; bases outside gene matches: 2. CDR1 is LGHNT and CDR2 is FRNRAP in the germline V gene. The CDR3 length is 14 residues. In DNA, the CDR3 is TGTGCTAGTGGTTTAGGGGGCATTAACTATGGCTACACCTTC. Its translation: CASGLGGINYGYTF.

The chain couples TRBV9 to TRBJ2-1; 10 nucleotides line up with TRBD1. The germline gives CDR1 SGDLS, CDR2 YYNGEE. V lost 0 bases, J lost 2 bases, and 2 bases stayed unmatched. The CDR3 loop spans 16 amino acids. The CDR3, as DNA: TGTGCCAGCAGCGTAGGGGGACAGGGGACCTACAATGAGCAGTTCTTC. Translating it yields CASSVGGQGTYNEQFF.

Here the CDR3 reads CASSPTGAGDIQYF. For the CDR3, the DNA is TGTGCCAGCTCACCAACGGGCGCCGGGGACATTCAGTACTTC. The rearrangement links TRBV18 to TRBJ2-4; possible D gene TRBD2, 5 bases. Trimming took off 2 bases at V and 8 bases at J, with 13 bases between the two ends. Germline V gene lookup returns CDR1 KGHSH and CDR2 LQKENI. The CDR3 is 14 amino acids.

The rearrangement joins TRBV5-8 to TRBJ1-1; unclear D gene. V lost 0 bases, J lost 2 bases, and 2 bases lay in between. The germline gives CDR1 SGHTS, CDR2 YDEGEE. The CDR3 is 12 amino acids. The CDR3: CASSLANTEAFF. As DNA, the CDR3 is TGTGCCAGCAGCTTGGCTAACACTGAAGCTTTCTTT. The variable domain in full, with the rest retrieved from reference TRBV5-8 and TRBJ1-1, is EAGVTQSPTHLIKTRGQQATLRCSPISGHTSVYWYQQALGLGLQFLLWYDEGEERNRGNFPPRFSGRQFPNYSSELNVNALELEDSALYLCASSLANTEAFFGQGTRLTVV.

This chain connects TRBV5-1 to TRBJ2-3, with TRBD2 identical over 11 bases. After removal of 3 bases from V and 2 bases from J, the junction contained 2 bases not matched to a gene. From germline, CDR1 is SGHRS and CDR2 YFSETQ. This CDR3 region has 15 residues. CDR3 sequence (DNA): TGCGCCAGCAGCTGGGGACTAGCGGACACAGATACGCAGTATTTT. Translation gives CASSWGLADTDTQYF.